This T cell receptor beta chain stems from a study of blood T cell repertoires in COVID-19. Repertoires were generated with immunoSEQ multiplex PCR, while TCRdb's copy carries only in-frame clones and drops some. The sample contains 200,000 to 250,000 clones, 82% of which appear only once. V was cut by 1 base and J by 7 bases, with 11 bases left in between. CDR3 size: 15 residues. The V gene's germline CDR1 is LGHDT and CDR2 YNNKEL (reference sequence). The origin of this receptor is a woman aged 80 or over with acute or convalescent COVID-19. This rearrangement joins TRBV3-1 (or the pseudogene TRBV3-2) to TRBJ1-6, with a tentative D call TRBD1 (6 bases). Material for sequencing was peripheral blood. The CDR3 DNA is TGTGCCAGCAGCCAAGCGACAGGAGGCAATTCACCCCTCCACTTT. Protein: CASSQATGGNSPLHF.